The entry below gives a single T cell receptor beta chain sequence along with its context. The target antigen is unknown. The sample comes from a study of identical twins. Study-wide results and caveats: Sharing of beta out-of-frame sequences by twins showed a weaker excess. Modelling approaches yielded underestimates of out-of-frame TCR alpha sharing between monozygotic twins. Whereas memory repertoires showed no such difference, abundant cord blood beta clonotypes carried fewer insertions.

CDR1 and CDR2 (germline): LGHDT, YNNKEL (reference sequence). CDR3 length: 17 amino acids. Deletions cut 2 bases from V and 8 bases from J, with 22 bases between. From the 5' RACE reads, TCRdb called clonotypes with MiXCR, one entry per CDR3 protein. The table includes roughly 690,000 distinct CDR3 sequences, 5.5% to 7.5% detected once. The receptor was derived from a man aged 18 to 29 in good health. The V and J genes are TRBV3-1 and TRBJ2-1; D possibly corresponds to TRBD1 (5 bases). The material sequenced was naive T cells sorted from blood. The CDR3 nucleotides are TGTGCCAGCAGCCAACAGTTGAGTAACAGGCCCTCGCATGAGCAGTTCTTC. Amino acids: CASSQQLSNRPSHEQFF.